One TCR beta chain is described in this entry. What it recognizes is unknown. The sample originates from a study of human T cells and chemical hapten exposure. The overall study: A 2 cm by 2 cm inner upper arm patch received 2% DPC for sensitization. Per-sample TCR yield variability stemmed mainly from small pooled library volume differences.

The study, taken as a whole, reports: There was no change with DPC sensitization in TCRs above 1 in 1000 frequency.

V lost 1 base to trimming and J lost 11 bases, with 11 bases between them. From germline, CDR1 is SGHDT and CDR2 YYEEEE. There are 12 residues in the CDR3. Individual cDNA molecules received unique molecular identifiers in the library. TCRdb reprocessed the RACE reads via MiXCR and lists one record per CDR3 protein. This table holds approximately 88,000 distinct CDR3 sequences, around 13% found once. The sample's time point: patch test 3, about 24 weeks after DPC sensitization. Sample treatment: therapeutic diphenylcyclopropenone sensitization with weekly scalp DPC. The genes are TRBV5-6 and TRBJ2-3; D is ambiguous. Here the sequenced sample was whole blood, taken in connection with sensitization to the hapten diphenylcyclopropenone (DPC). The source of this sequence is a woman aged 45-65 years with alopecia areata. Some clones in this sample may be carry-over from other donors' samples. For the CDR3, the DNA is TGTGCCAGCAGCTTGCCTAGGGCCGAGCAGTATTTT. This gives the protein CASSLPRAEQYF.